This T cell receptor (beta chain) is drawn from a study of immune heterogeneity within non-small cell lung tumors. Bulk tumor genomic DNA, 500 to 600 ng per sample, was used as template. Spaced far apart, several biopsies were taken from each primary tumor during surgery. The patients were newly diagnosed with non-small cell lung cancer, had not been treated, and had curative surgery. To note about this clonotype: A much larger clone sits a single nucleotide away, making a read error possible.

Per the germline V gene, CDR1 is SGHRS and CDR2 is YFSETQ. Trimming cost V 6 bases and J 0 bases, with 12 bases left between them. The CDR3 totals 15 residues. A first 10-cycle multiplex round used 32 V-gene and 13 J-gene primers on TCR beta CDR3. Each CDR3 protein is one row after TCRdb ran MiXCR on the multiplex PCR reads. The sample consists of 4,000 to 5,000 distinct CDR3 sequences, around a third of them appearing once. Sequenced sample: lung tumor tissue. This TCR came from a woman aged 50 to 65 with non-small cell lung cancer. V is TRBV5-1 and J is TRBJ2-2, with D possibly being TRBD1 or TRBD2 (5 bases each). The CDR3 DNA is TGCGCCAGCATCCGGGACGGCGCGAACACCGGGGAGCTGTTTTTT. Translated: CASIRDGANTGELFF.